Given below is one T cell receptor beta chain in context. Its antigen target is currently unknown. Within one base of it there is no much larger clone, and no base qualities were kept. Taken from cysteine to phenylalanine, the CDR3 has 12 residues. The kept DNA is CDR3 alone, 36 bases in frame from the first base. In the germline V gene, CDR1 corresponds to MNHEY and CDR2 to SVGAGI. The germline V end is reduced by 10 bases and the J end by 7 bases; junction bases left unmatched: 6. The immunoSEQ Assay, a bias-controlled multiplex PCR, was used to amplify TCRbeta CDR3 regions from genomic DNA. The authors' analysis ran thus. The number of nucleated cells in each sample was estimated from the amplification of reference gene primers within the assay. To quantify the absolute abundance of each unique TCRbeta CDR3 rearrangement, sequence reads were collapsed and filtered. For each sample, productive Simpson clonality was calculated as the square root of Simpson's diversity index over productive rearrangements. TCRdb re-hosts the immuneACCESS table, in-frame sequences only. Its copies lack some clones; in the studies checked, an unresolved V gene accounts for under half of them, and the cause for the rest is not known. That table supplies the V and J calls and clone size; D and trimming were determined from the DNA. Across this sample there are fewer than 300,000 clones, with roughly 93% seen only once. In total, the top ten clones hold 2% to 2.5% of the sample.

This sample is drawn from a study of blood T cell repertoires in COVID-19 (dated by TCRdb to 2020 to 2022). General notes on the study: Collaborator samples came from the United States, Italy and Spain and covered acute and convalescent phases of COVID-19. A de-identified subject ID, COVID-19 status, age in years and sex were almost always included in the sample metadata. The prospective study material was composed of cDNA or gDNA derived from T cells, B-cell-depleted T cells, or PBMCs. The repertoires were released in a freely available public database intended as a resource for research on the immune response to SARS-CoV-2. Subjects who had been exposed to COVID-19, were actively infected with it, or had recovered from it provided the deeply sampled blood TCRbeta repertoires that made up the dataset. Where HLA class I and class II types were available, the types were taken from metadata supplied by the sample provider, not from assay-based typing. Samples were obtained from the ongoing ImmuneRACE study (first 160 participants) and from some 1,200 subjects provided by 6 global collaborators. Findings and caveats that apply to the study as a whole: The quantity of clinical and demographic metadata differed by source and by participant and was supplied without curation.

Enrolling through a virtual design, the prospective study's participants ranged in age from roughly 18 to 89 years and lived across 24 United States geographic areas. In the prospective study, cohorts were assigned on the basis of participant-reported clinical history obtained from a screening survey and a study questionnaire. Mobile phlebotomists in the prospective study collected whole blood, serum and a nasopharyngeal or oropharyngeal swab from every participant. Prospective study participants could optionally give additional blood draws and questionnaires over a roughly two-month period. Prospective study blood samples were shipped either frozen or at room temperature before DNA extraction.

The material sequenced was PBMCs or T cells enriched from blood (not recorded which). The rearranged segments are TRBV6-5 and TRBJ1-4; 7 junctional bases match TRBD1. The TCR comes from a woman aged 40 to 55 with acute COVID-19. The DNA reads TGTGCCACCAACAGGGGAGGTGAAAAACTGTTTTTT. This codes for CATNRGGEKLFF.